The T cell receptor beta chain described here comes from a study of CD8 T cells in Susac syndrome. Random hexamers primed reverse transcription of about 0.5 to 1 ug RNA. Each CDR3 protein gets one entry after TCRdb re-called the immunoSEQ multiplex PCR reads with MiXCR. The profile shows 400,000 or so distinct CDR3 sequences, roughly 85% of them singletons. This CDR3 comprises 14 residues. V gave up 6 bases and J gave up 4 bases, with 16 bases separating them. The germline V gene encodes CDR1 MNHEY and CDR2 SMNVEV (reference sequence). TCR beta sequencing was performed on blood CD8+ and CD4+ T cells. The sequence was collected from a human donor with multiple sclerosis. This chain links TRBV27 with TRBJ2-7; D is perhaps TRBD1 (6 bases). The sample consisted of CD8+ T cells from PBMCs. The CDR3 DNA reads as TGTGCCAGCAGGAACAGGGCTACGATGTACGAGCAGTACTTC. Translation: CASRNRATMYEQYF.